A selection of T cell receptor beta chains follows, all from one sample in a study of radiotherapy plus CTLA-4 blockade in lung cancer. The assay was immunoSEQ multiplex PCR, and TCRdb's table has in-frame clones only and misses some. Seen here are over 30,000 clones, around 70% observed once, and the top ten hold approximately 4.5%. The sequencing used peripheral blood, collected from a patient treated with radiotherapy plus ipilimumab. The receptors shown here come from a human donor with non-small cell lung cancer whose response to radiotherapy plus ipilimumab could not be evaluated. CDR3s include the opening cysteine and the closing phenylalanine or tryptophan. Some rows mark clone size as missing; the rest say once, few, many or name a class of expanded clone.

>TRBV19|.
CASSNRGAEEKLFF
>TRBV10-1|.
CASSVGQAPLDEQFF
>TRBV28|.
CASSFHQGSKDTQYF
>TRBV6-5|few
CASSGQAHYGYTF
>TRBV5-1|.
CASSLKDTNTEAFF
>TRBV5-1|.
CASSLSPGLAQETQYF
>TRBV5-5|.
CASSSGTGFDNEQFF
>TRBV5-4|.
CASSLETSGSSEETQYF
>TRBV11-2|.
CASSTGQGMIYSEKLFF
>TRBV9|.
CASSVGSPDTQYF
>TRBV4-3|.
CASSPEDDRYEQYF
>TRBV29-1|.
CSVLFGTPKEKLFF
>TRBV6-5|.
CASSIIVGLGETQYF
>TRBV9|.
CASSPSTGKYGYTF
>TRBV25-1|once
CASSGGQPTNEKLFF
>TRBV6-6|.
CASRPGQVNTEAFF
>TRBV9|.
CASSVTGGGDTGELFF
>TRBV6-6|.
CASSKPRTGGSTEAFF
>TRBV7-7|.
CASSHTSGTNTGELFF
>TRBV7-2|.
CASSPGLETEQYF
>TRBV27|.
CASSLNGQGITWETQYF
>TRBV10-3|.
CAISKDRPLEQYF
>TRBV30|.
CAWSLGAEKLFF
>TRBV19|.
CASSPSGTGYQPQHF
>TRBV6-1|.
CASSQAGTNSYEQYF
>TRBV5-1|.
CASSLAPEGNNEQFF
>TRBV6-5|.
CASSGRDRGYYEQYF
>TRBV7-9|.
CASSPPAGPSYEQYF
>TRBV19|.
CASSIQPLATELFF
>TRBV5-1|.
CASSSLAGGQNEQFF
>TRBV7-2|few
CASSLEQSTDTQYF
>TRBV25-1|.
CASSEGASGRRLLGEQYF
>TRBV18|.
CANSPLATSYEKLFF
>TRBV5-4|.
CASSPGVGVQYF
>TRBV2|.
CASIGSPGNIQYF
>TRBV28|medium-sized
CASSYGEGDTYEQYF
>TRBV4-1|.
CASSQDPGQGSQYF
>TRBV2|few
CASSGGGVNEKLFF
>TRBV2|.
CASSSFSGELFF
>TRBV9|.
CASSASLAGGNNEQFF
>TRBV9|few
CASSVAASGPLRDQYF
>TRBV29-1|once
CSVGLTSGSTSDAQFF
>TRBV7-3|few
CASSSGFGTEAFF
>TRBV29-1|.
CSVSAGPNTEAFF